This T cell receptor (beta chain) was recorded in a study of OX40 agonist ivuxolimab in advanced cancers. About the research overall: Prior anti-PD-1, anti-PD-L1 or anti-CTLA-4 therapy was allowed; 35% to 40% had some.

Deletions cut 0 bases from V and 0 bases from J, with 12 bases between. CDR1 is WNHNN and CDR2 is SYGVQD in the germline V gene (reference sequence). The CDR3 loop spans 17 amino acids. A remark on this clone: Its target is unknown.

Regarding the study as a whole: Nonresponders, in some cases, also had low normalized T-cell clonal expansion. CD8+ T cells (on average) carried more expanded clones than CD4+ T cells.

Assay: immunoSEQ multiplex PCR; the TCRdb copy retains only in-frame clones and omits some. The sample has 55,000 to 70,000 clones; roughly nine tenths are singletons. Individuals having autoimmune disease history or systemic immunosuppression were not enrolled. This sequence joins TRBV10-1 and TRBJ1-3; the D is unclear. The TCR was taken from an adult with an advanced solid tumor such as melanoma, head and neck, liver or kidney cancer. The sequencing here drew on CD4+ or CD8+ T cells sorted from blood, taken in a trial of the OX40 agonist ivuxolimab. The CDR3 reads CASSESRTGSSGNTIYF. As DNA, the CDR3 is TGCGCCAGCAGTGAGTCTCGAACCGGGAGCTCTGGAAACACCATATATTTT.